This TCR beta chain derives from a study of OX40 agonist ivuxolimab in advanced cancers. Profiled with immunoSEQ multiplex PCR; TCRdb holds only in-frame clones, not every one. The profile shows 85,000 to 100,000 clones, around 82% of them singletons. V was pared by 5 bases and J by 4 bases, with 8 bases between. The germline gives CDR1 MNHEY, CDR2 SVGAGI. The CDR3 sequence is 13 residues long. This sequence originates from an adult with an advanced solid tumor such as melanoma, head and neck, liver or kidney cancer. The chain recombines TRBV6-5 with TRBJ1-4; D ambiguous. The specimen comprised CD4+ or CD8+ T cells sorted from blood, sampled in a trial of the OX40 agonist ivuxolimab. CDR3 loop: CASSNGRNEKLFF. The CDR3, as DNA: TGTGCCAGCAGTAACGGACGTAATGAAAAACTGTTTTTT.